Each of the 20 T cell receptor beta chains below was sequenced from the same sample in a study of blood T cells in healthy people across ages. A second PCR of roughly 7 to 11 cycles used a sample-barcoded 5' primer and a J-beta primer mix. TCRdb passed the 5' RACE reads through MiXCR, listing each CDR3 protein once. The repertoire includes 800,000 to 950,000 distinct CDR3 sequences, roughly 35% of them detected once, and 10% to 15% sits in the top ten. Sequenced: blood. The receptors shown here come from a man between 18 and 29 years old in good health.

This clonotype has just a few counts. The chain combines TRBV20-1 with TRBJ2-3; 10 bases match TRBD1. Unmatched junction bases numbered 10, after V lost 3 bases and J lost 4 bases. This CDR3 is 16 amino acids long. Germline CDR1 DFQATT, CDR2 SNEGSKA (reference sequence). The CDR3 DNA is TGCAGTGCTAGGTCTGGACAGGGGGTTTCAGCAGATACGCAGTATTTT. This codes for CSARSGQGVSADTQYF.

The V call is TRBV15, the J call TRBJ2-1; D gene unclear. Germline loops: CDR1 LNHNV, CDR2 YYDKDF (reference sequence). This CDR3 is built from 14 residues. V was cut by 0 bases and J by 13 bases, with 16 bases left in between. The CDR3 bases are TGTGCCACCAGCAGAGATCGGGCGCAAGAGACCCAGTTCTTC. Its protein product is CATSRDRAQETQFF.

Only one count was recorded for this clonotype. J is TRBJ2-1 and V is TRBV7-2; D possibly corresponds to TRBD2 (6 bases). The germline V and J ends were trimmed by 5 bases and 7 bases, with 24 bases remaining between them. The germline V gene encodes CDR1 SGHTA and CDR2 FQGNSA. The CDR3 is 17 residues long. Here the CDR3 reads CASSLPLSGGTLNEQFF. In DNA, the CDR3 is TGTGCCAGCAGCCTCCCGCTCAGCGGCGGGACGTTGAATGAGCAGTTCTTC. The variable domain in full, with the rest retrieved from reference TRBV7-2 and TRBJ2-1, is GAGVSQSPSNKVTEKGKDVELRCDPISGHTALYWYRQSLGQGLEFLIYFQGNSAPDKSGLPSDRFSAERTGGSVSTLTIQRTQQEDSAVYLCASSLPLSGGTLNEQFFGPGTRLTVL.

This clonotype turned up a few times. The chain carries TRBV5-6 and TRBJ2-5, with 7 positions matching TRBD2. The CDR3 is 15 amino acids. In germline, CDR1 is SGHDT, CDR2 YYEEEE. Germline trimming cut 1 base from V and 4 bases from J; bases unmatched to any gene: 7. The DNA of the CDR3 is TGTGCCAGCAGCTTGACCGGGGGGTCGGGAGAGACCCAGTACTTC. As protein: CASSLTGGSGETQYF.

CDR3 sequence reads: CASSQFRDRGTMTYNSPLHF. CDR3 sequence (DNA): TGTGCCAGCAGCCAGTTCCGGGACAGGGGAACTATGACCTATAATTCACCCCTCCACTTT. The chain recombines TRBV4-2 with TRBJ1-6, with TRBD1 matching 10 bases. V lost 3 bases, J lost 2 bases, and 13 bases stayed unmatched. This CDR3 is built from 20 residues. Germline CDR1 LGHNA, CDR2 YNFKEQ.

The rearrangement joins TRBV6-2 or TRBV6-3 to TRBJ2-7, with 7 bases fitting TRBD1. Losses at the gene ends were 3 bases for V and 5 bases for J; bases not matched to a gene: 4. The germline V gene encodes CDR1 MNHEY and CDR2 SVGEGT. This CDR3 contains 13 residues. The CDR3 loop is CASSYQGVHEQYF. The DNA of the CDR3 is TGTGCCAGCAGTTATCAGGGGGTTCACGAGCAGTACTTC.

The chain joins TRBV12-3 or TRBV12-4 to TRBJ1-5; 7 bases line up with TRBD1. The CDR3 is 15 residues long. V trimming: 5 bases; J trimming: 7 bases; junction bases outside the gene matches: 11. The CDR3 loop reads CASSQEGAANQPQHF. DNA of the CDR3: TGTGCCAGCAGTCAAGAGGGGGCCGCCAACCAGCCCCAGCATTTT.

This sequence joins TRBV12-3 or TRBV12-4 and TRBJ2-5; no firm D call. TRBJ2-7 matches the DNA end more closely, so the J call is doubtful. This CDR3 is built from 13 residues. The CDR3 nucleotides are TGTGCCAGCAGCGCCGTGAGAGGCTACGAGCAGTACTTC. Its protein is CASSAVRGYEQYF.

This chain links TRBV10-3 with TRBJ2-5, with a possible D match to TRBD2 (6 bases). The J call may be incorrect, as the DNA end agrees better with TRBJ2-7. Germline loops: CDR1 ENHRY, CDR2 SYGVKD. The CDR3 sequence is 15 residues long. The CDR3 DNA sequence: TGTGCCATCAGTGAGTCGGGGGGTCGGAGACACGAGCAGTACTTC. It yields the protein CAISESGGRRHEQYF.

This rearrangement joins TRBV28 to TRBJ2-5; D unclear. The CDR3 extends over 13 amino acids. Germline CDR1 and CDR2: MDHEN and SYDVKM. The germline V and J ends were trimmed by 6 bases and 5 bases, with 13 bases remaining between them. The CDR3 protein is CASRGAMMETQYF. CDR3 DNA sequence: TGTGCCAGCAGAGGAGCGATGATGGAGACCCAGTACTTC.

The chain combines TRBV20-1 with TRBJ2-5; 9 bases are a match to TRBD2. The length of the CDR3 is 15 residues. After removal of 6 bases from V and 7 bases from J, the junction contained 15 bases not matched to a gene. Germline V CDR1 and CDR2: DFQATT, SNEGSKA (reference sequence). The CDR3 DNA sequence: TGCAGTGCCCACCGGCTAGCGGGGCCATTGGGGACCCAGTACTTC. It encodes CSAHRLAGPLGTQYF.

The V gene is TRBV20-1, the J gene TRBJ2-1; D gene uncertain. This CDR3 has 12 residues. V lost 3 bases to trimming and J lost 13 bases, with 16 bases between them. Germline assignment: CDR1 DFQATT and CDR2 SNEGSKA (reference sequence). Here the CDR3 reads CSARGGKETQFF. As DNA, the CDR3 is TGCAGTGCTAGGGGTGGGAAAGAGACCCAGTTCTTC.

In its sample, this clonotype was seen many times. V and J are TRBV20-1 and TRBJ2-3; D gene unclear. CDR1 and CDR2 (germline): DFQATT, SNEGSKA (reference sequence). Trimming stripped 7 bases from V and 4 bases from J, with 9 bases between. The CDR3 is 11 residues long. CDR3 coding DNA: TGCAGTGTCGGCCTGGCAGATACGCAGTATTTT. Amino acids: CSVGLADTQYF.

This rearrangement joins TRBV12-3 or TRBV12-4 to TRBJ2-3, with D uncertain. The CDR3 consists of 14 residues. The germline V and J ends were trimmed by 5 bases and 0 bases, with 9 bases remaining between them. The CDR3 coding sequence is TGTGCCAGCAGTAGATCCTCTAGCACAGATACGCAGTATTTT. This codes for CASSRSSSTDTQYF.

This chain links TRBV27 with TRBJ1-2, with D uncertain. From germline, CDR1 is MNHEY and CDR2 SMNVEV (reference sequence). V was clipped by 6 bases and J by 4 bases, with 24 bases between them. There are 17 residues in the CDR3. This chain's CDR3 is CASSQFLRDSGLYGYTF. In nucleotides, the CDR3 is TGTGCCAGCAGCCAATTCTTGAGGGATTCGGGTCTCTATGGCTACACCTTC.

This clonotype was seen many times. The CDR3 DNA is TGCAGTGCTAGGGACACTCTAAGGGCCAAAAACATTCAGTACTTC. Residues: CSARDTLRAKNIQYF. The V and J genes are TRBV20-1 and TRBJ2-4, with D perhaps matching TRBD1 (5 bases). This CDR3 has 15 amino acids. CDR1 DFQATT and CDR2 SNEGSKA come from the germline V gene (reference sequence). Trimming took 3 bases from V and 1 from J, leaving 13 bases between them.

This clonotype was detected a few times. The rearrangement joins TRBV29-1 to TRBJ1-5; D is ambiguous. The germline V gene encodes CDR1 SQVTM and CDR2 ANQGSEA. V was pared by 3 bases and J by 0 bases, with 6 bases between. The CDR3 extends over 13 amino acids. CDR3 DNA sequence: TGCAGCGTTGAGGTAGCTAGCAATCAGCCCCAGCATTTT. Protein sequence: CSVEVASNQPQHF.

V and J are TRBV20-1 and TRBJ2-5; tentative D call: TRBD2 (6 bases). Germline V gene lookup returns CDR1 DFQATT and CDR2 SNEGSKA (reference sequence). V lost 6 bases and J 5 bases, leaving 16 bases between the germline ends. The CDR3 is made up of 13 amino acids. In nucleotides, the CDR3 is TGCAGTGCGAGACTAGTCCCCGCGGAGACCCAGTACTTC. This translates into CSARLVPAETQYF.

Details on this clonotype: The junction departs from the called germline gene at one end, perhaps through a read error. The chain has TRBV10-3 and TRBJ2-5; tentatively, D is TRBD1 (5 bases). CDR1 and CDR2 (germline): ENHRY, SYGVKD. This CDR3 is built from 16 residues. The CDR3 region has the DNA TGTGCCGTCAGTGACCCGATAGGTCAGGGTCAAGAGACCCAGTACTTC. This sequence encodes CAVSDPIGQGQETQYF.

This clonotype was counted a single time. The chain has TRBV5-6 and TRBJ1-4, with a weak D call TRBD1 (6 bases). V lost 2 bases and J lost 6, with 11 bases in between. Per the germline V gene, CDR1 is SGHDT and CDR2 is YYEEEE. The CDR3 is 14 residues long. The CDR3 coding sequence is TGTGCCAGCAGCTTTGCAGGGGTGGATGAAAAACTGTTTTTT. Translating gives CASSFAGVDEKLFF.